This TCR beta chain was profiled in a study of cytomegalovirus exposure and HLA in healthy donors. There are 14 residues in the CDR3. V was pared by 5 bases and J by 5 bases, with 15 bases between. Germline loops: CDR1 SEHNR, CDR2 FQNEAQ (reference sequence). 60 Vbeta and 13 Jbeta primers were used in PCR. Libraries were prepared by immunoSEQ multiplex PCR; TCRdb keeps only in-frame clonotypes and omits some of them. The data show 90,000 to 120,000 clones, approximately 80% seen once. This clonotype was obtained from a male donor in good health and CMV-seronegative. The sequenced material came from PBMCs. The chain uses TRBV7-9 and TRBJ1-1; possible D gene TRBD1, 5 bases. CDR3 region: CASSPRTGGTEAFF. The CDR3 DNA reads as TGTGCCAGCAGCCCCCGAACGGGGGGAACTGAAGCTTTCTTT.